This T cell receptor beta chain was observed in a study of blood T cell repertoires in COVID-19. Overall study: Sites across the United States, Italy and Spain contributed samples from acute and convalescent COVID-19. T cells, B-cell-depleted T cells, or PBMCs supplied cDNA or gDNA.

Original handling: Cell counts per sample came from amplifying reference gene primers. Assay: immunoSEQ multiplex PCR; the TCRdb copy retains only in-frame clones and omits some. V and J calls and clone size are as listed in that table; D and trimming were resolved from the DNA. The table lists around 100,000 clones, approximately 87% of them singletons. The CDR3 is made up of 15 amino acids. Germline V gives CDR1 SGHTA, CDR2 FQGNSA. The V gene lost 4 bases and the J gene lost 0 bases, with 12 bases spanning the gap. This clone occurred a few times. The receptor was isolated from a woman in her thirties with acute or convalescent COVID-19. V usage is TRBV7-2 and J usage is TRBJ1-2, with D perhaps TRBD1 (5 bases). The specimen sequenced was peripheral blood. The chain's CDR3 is CASSWTKTTNYGYTF. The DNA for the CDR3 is TGTGCCAGCAGCTGGACAAAAACCACTAACTATGGCTACACCTTC.